The entry below gives a single TCR beta chain sequence along with its context. This clone was picked up one time. Its antigen remains undetermined. Base qualities are not provided; no much larger clone lies one nucleotide away. The source of the sample is a study of blood T cell repertoires in COVID-19 (dated by TCRdb to the early 2020s). For the wider study: Samples from collaborators originated in the United States, Italy and Spain and spanned both the acute and convalescent phases of COVID-19. The material from the prospective study consisted of cDNA or gDNA derived from T cells, B-cell-depleted T cells, or PBMCs. Deeply sampled blood TCRbeta repertoires from subjects exposed to, actively infected with, or recovered from COVID-19 were included in the dataset. The repertoires were released in a freely available public database meant as a resource for research on the immune response to SARS-CoV-2. The samples were drawn from two sources: the first 160 participants of the ongoing ImmuneRACE study, and 950 to 1,500 subjects contributed by 6 global collaborators. Sample metadata almost always included a de-identified subject ID, COVID-19 status, age in years and sex. Where available, HLA class I and class II types were obtained from metadata supplied by the sample provider rather than from assay-based typing. General conclusions and limits of the study: How much clinical and demographic metadata was included differed by source and by participant, and the metadata was provided uncurated.

CDR1 SGHTA and CDR2 FQGTGA are derived from the germline V gene. V is cut back by 5 bases and J by 4 bases, with 10 bases in the junction unmatched. Including the terminal cysteine and phenylalanine, the CDR3 comprises 16 residues. The only DNA kept is the CDR3, 48 bases in frame from the first base. Collaborating institutions collected whole blood in K2EDTA tubes following their own protocols. For TCRbeta analysis, collaborator samples were shipped as frozen whole blood, as isolated PBMCs, or as DNA extracted from either sample type. The immunoSEQ Assay, a bias-controlled multiplex PCR, was used to amplify TCRbeta CDR3 regions from genomic DNA. The authors' analysis ran thus. Within the assay, amplification of reference gene primers was used to estimate how many nucleated cells each sample contained. To quantify the absolute abundance of each unique TCRbeta CDR3 rearrangement, sequence reads were collapsed and filtered. For each sample, productive Simpson clonality was calculated as the square root of Simpson's diversity index across productive rearrangements. This is the immuneACCESS table as TCRdb keeps it, with only in-frame sequences that have V and J called. A part of the clones is gone; compared with another copy, unresolved V genes explain less than half, and the rest is unexplained. D and trimming were read from the DNA, whereas the V and J calls and clone size are those reported in that table. The sample table lists 150,000 to 160,000 clones, around 90% of them with a count of one. The ten largest make up 0.55% of the sample.

Sequenced: peripheral blood. The source is a man aged 50 or older with acute or convalescent COVID-19. Recombination connected TRBV7-3 to TRBJ2-2, and 7 bases in between align with TRBD1. The bases are TGTGCCAGCAGCGTGAGGACAGGACGAGGCACCGGGGAGCTGTTTTTT. It encodes CASSVRTGRGTGELFF.